The 14 T cell receptor beta chains below come from one sample, sequenced in a study of cytomegalovirus exposure and HLA in healthy donors (TCRdb year 2017). Libraries were constructed by the immunoSEQ multiplex PCR assay. For the multiplex PCR, a mixture combining 60 forward primers for TCR Vbeta segments and 13 reverse primers for TCR Jbeta segments was used. Entries here come from immuneACCESS through TCRdb and include only in-frame sequences with V and J called. Some clones fail to appear in such tables; in the studies checked, an unresolved V gene covers under half of the shortfall, and the cause of the remainder is unknown. The sample table contains 65,000 to 75,000 clones; only one count was recorded for 65% to 80% of them. The ten most abundant clones make up roughly 17% of the sample. The specimen sequenced was PBMCs. Receptor source: a man aged 40-50 years in good health and CMV-seropositive.

The V call is TRBV10-3, the J call TRBJ2-3; 8 nucleotides align to TRBD1. The V gene's germline CDR1 is ENHRY and CDR2 SYGVKD. Trimming at V came to 4 bases and at J to 6 bases, leaving 6 bases not matched to a gene. This CDR3 spans 14 amino acids. In DNA, the CDR3 is TGTGCCATCAGTGGGACAGGGATTTCGGATACGCAGTATTTT. The encoded protein is CAISGTGISDTQYF.

The chain couples TRBV5-6 to TRBJ1-2, with unresolved D. The germline gives CDR1 SGHDT, CDR2 YYEEEE. The CDR3 loop spans 17 amino acids. V gave up 5 bases and J gave up 5 bases, with 25 bases separating them. The CDR3 is CASRKWGAHPQGYGYTF. The CDR3 DNA reads as TGTGCCAGCAGAAAGTGGGGAGCCCACCCTCAAGGGTATGGCTACACCTTC.

The chain joins TRBV2 to TRBJ2-7; 7 positions agree with TRBD1. Germline lookup yields CDR1 SNHLY and CDR2 FYNNEI. V trimming: 6 bases; J trimming: 4 bases; junction bases outside the gene matches: 6. This CDR3 region has 13 residues. The CDR3 loop reads CASSTGVIYEQYF. The CDR3 DNA sequence: TGTGCCAGCAGCACAGGGGTTATTTACGAGCAGTACTTC.

The chain is built from TRBV6-5 and TRBJ2-2; no reliable D call. The V gene lost 2 bases and the J gene lost 4 bases, with 8 bases spanning the gap. The CDR3 spans 14 residues. Germline V CDR1 and CDR2: MNHEY, SVGAGI. The CDR3 reads CASSYARITGELFF. The CDR3 DNA reads TGTGCCAGCAGTTACGCCAGGATCACCGGGGAGCTGTTTTTT.

The chain carries TRBV6-5 and TRBJ2-1; 9 bases are shared with TRBD2. The CDR3 spans 14 residues. Per germline, CDR1 MNHEY and CDR2 SVGAGI. After removal of 3 bases from V and 9 bases from J, the junction contained 6 bases not matched to a gene. DNA for the CDR3: TGTGCCAGCAGTTATGGGGCGGGAGGGGGTGAGCAGTTCTTC. The encoded protein is CASSYGAGGGEQFF.

The chain recombines TRBV29-1 with TRBJ2-7; D remains ambiguous. The CDR3 runs 14 residues. From germline, CDR1 is SQVTM and CDR2 ANQGSEA. The V and J ends lost 0 bases and 11 bases respectively, with 20 bases between them. The CDR3 spells CSVEEVCRRLTKYF. Written as DNA, the CDR3 is TGCAGCGTTGAAGAGGTGTGTCGTAGACTCACTAAGTACTTC.

CDR3 in DNA: TGCGCCAGCAGCTTGCAGGGGGGAGTTGTTTTCAATGAGCAGTTCTTC. Protein product: CASSLQGGVVFNEQFF. The rearrangement uses TRBV5-1 and TRBJ2-1; perhaps TRBD1 as D (7 bases). Germline CDR1 and CDR2: SGHRS and YFSETQ. The CDR3 is made up of 16 amino acids. The V end lost 1 base, the J end lost 6 bases, and 17 bases lay between the germline ends.

This clone was found once. The J gene is TRBJ2-7, the V gene TRBV5-6; 7 bases fit TRBD1. Germline values: CDR1 SGHDT, CDR2 YYEEEE. The CDR3 is made up of 14 amino acids. Unmatched junction bases numbered 8, after V lost 4 bases and J lost 4 bases. The DNA for the CDR3 is TGTGCCAGCAGCGAGACAGGGTTCGGTTACGAGCAGTACTTC. Residues: CASSETGFGYEQYF.

This clone was seen once. The chain links TRBV5-1 to TRBJ1-4, with D possibly being TRBD1 (5 bases). V was trimmed by 3 bases and J by 6 bases, leaving 12 bases between them. The germline CDR1 and CDR2 sequences are SGHRS and YFSETQ. The CDR3 covers 14 residues. The CDR3 nucleotides are TGCGCCAGCAGCTCAAGACAGCCGGATGAAAAACTGTTTTTT. It translates to CASSSRQPDEKLFF. Looking up the rest from reference TRBV5-1 and TRBJ1-4 gives the full variable domain: KAGVTQTPRYLIKTRGQQVTLSCSPISGHRSVSWYQQTPGQGLQFLFEYFSETQRNKGNFPGRFSGRQFSNSRSEMNVSTLELGDSALYLCASSSRQPDEKLFFGSGTQLSVL.

The DNA of the CDR3 is TGCAGCGTTGCTAGAGGAACAGATACGCAGTATTTT. Translating gives CSVARGTDTQYF. The chain combines TRBV29-1 with TRBJ2-3; D not certain. Trimming stripped 4 bases from V and 3 bases from J, with 8 bases between. Germline V gives CDR1 SQVTM, CDR2 ANQGSEA. The length of the CDR3 is 12 residues.

The chain employs TRBV20-1 and TRBJ1-2; D not certain. The germline CDR1 and CDR2 sequences are DFQATT and SNEGSKA (reference sequence). This CDR3 contains 11 residues. V was cut by 4 bases and J by 5 bases, with 8 bases left in between. CDR3 loop: CSATTEYGYTF. The DNA of the CDR3 is TGCAGTGCTACCACGGAGTATGGCTACACCTTC.

The genes are TRBV4-2 and TRBJ1-5; weak D call: TRBD1 (5 bases). Trimming removed 1 base at V and 1 base at J, with 8 bases between. The CDR3 covers 15 residues. Germline lookup yields CDR1 LGHNA and CDR2 YNFKEQ. CDR3 DNA: TGTGCCAGCAGCCAAGGAGCAGGGAGCAATCAGCCCCAGCATTTT. Amino acids: CASSQGAGSNQPQHF.

The chain has TRBV27 and TRBJ1-2; TRBD1 agrees at 8 bases. Germline assignment: CDR1 MNHEY and CDR2 SMNVEV (reference sequence). This CDR3 spans 16 amino acids. J gave up 7 bases and V 6 bases, and 16 bases lay outside the gene matches. The CDR3 here is CASRKAGGAARGGYTF. CDR3 DNA sequence: TGTGCCAGCAGGAAGGCAGGGGGCGCGGCGAGGGGTGGCTACACCTTC.

The chain has TRBV6-6 and TRBJ2-5; a weak D match, TRBD2 (5 bases). The DNA end lines up better with TRBJ2-7; the J call may be wrong. From germline, CDR1 is MNHNY and CDR2 SVGAGI (reference sequence). The CDR3 runs 14 residues. The CDR3 region has the DNA TGTGCCAGCCGTGGCGGGCCCTACCCCTACGAGCAGTACTTC. This translates into CASRGGPYPYEQYF.